Listed below are T cell receptor beta chains from one sample, sequenced in a study of response to subunit inactivated influenza vaccine. From the RT-PCR reads, TCRdb called clonotypes with MiXCR, one entry per CDR3 protein. In the table there are 630,000 or so distinct CDR3 sequences, 15% to 19% of which are singletons. The sample consisted of PBMCs from blood, taken approximately 13 days after vaccination. The receptors come from a man aged 45 to 65 who received an inactivated influenza vaccine. CDR3s leave out the opening cysteine and the closing phenylalanine or tryptophan. Each record gives: clone size, V gene, J gene, CDR3 protein. Only some rows state a clone size, as once, few, many or a class for expanded clones.

many	TRBV29-1	TRBJ2-7	SVVSGREQY
few	TRBV4-1	TRBJ1-5	ASSSREAESPQH
NA	TRBV20-1	TRBJ2-5	SAPKPGGVGETQY
many	TRBV12-3/TRBV12-4	TRBJ1-6	ASSFQGSPLH
few	TRBV29-1	TRBJ2-1	SVSSGNNEQF
few	TRBV2	TRBJ2-1	ASKETSGNYNEQF
NA	TRBV20-1	TRBJ2-5	SARESGPPGILGTQY
few	TRBV7-6	TRBJ2-5	ASSLASFRGLQTQY
few	TRBV6-5	TRBJ2-1	ASRITGGEQF
few	TRBV4-3	TRBJ2-7	ASSPIIDRPYEQY
NA	TRBV7-9	TRBJ2-1	ASSTAARGQF
NA	TRBV4-1	TRBJ2-7	ASSGSKYEQY
few	TRBV6-1	TRBJ2-1	ASRLAGGIYNEQF
NA	TRBV9	TRBJ1-6	ASSVAGYGSPLH